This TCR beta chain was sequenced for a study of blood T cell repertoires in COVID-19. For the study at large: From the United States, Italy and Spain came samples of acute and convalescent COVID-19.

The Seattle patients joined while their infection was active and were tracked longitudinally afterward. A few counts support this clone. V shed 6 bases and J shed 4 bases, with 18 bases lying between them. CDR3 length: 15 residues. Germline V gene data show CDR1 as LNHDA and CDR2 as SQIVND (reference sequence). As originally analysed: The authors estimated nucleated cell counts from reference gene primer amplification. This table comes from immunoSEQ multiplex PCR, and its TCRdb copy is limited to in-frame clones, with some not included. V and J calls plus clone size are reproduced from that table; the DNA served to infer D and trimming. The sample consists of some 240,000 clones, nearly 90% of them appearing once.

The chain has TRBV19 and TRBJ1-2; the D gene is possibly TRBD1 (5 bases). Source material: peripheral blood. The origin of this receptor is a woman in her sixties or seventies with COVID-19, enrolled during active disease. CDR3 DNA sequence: TGTGCCAGTAGAAAAAAGACAGAGACCCTCTATGGCTACACCTTC. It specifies CASRKKTETLYGYTF.